The table lists the clone carrying this TCR beta chain with a few counts. Antigen specificity is unknown. The sample belongs to a study of Graves' ophthalmopathy and Graves' hyperthyroidism. General study results and limits: In predicting ophthalmopathy progression, the model reached 65% to 71% sensitivity and 72.22% specificity.

Transcripts of RNA were the source for amplifying TCR beta CDR3 regions. First-round RT-PCR relied on HTBI primers, and a second-round multiplex PCR came next. TCRdb re-called the multiplex PCR reads with MiXCR, one entry per CDR3 protein. The data hold hundreds of thousands of distinct CDR3 sequences, with over 20% observed a single time. Stable hyperthyroidism was defined by absence of ophthalmopathy within 18 months of follow-up. The sample comprised peripheral blood. This TCR was sampled from a woman aged 18-35 years with stable Graves' hyperthyroidism.

The CDR3 loop is CASMNRGDQPQHF. Written as DNA, the CDR3 is TGCGCCAGCATGAACAGAGGGGATCAGCCCCAGCATTTT. V is TRBV5-1 and J is TRBJ1-5; weak D call: TRBD1 (5 bases). Germline CDR1 SGHRS, CDR2 YFSETQ. This CDR3 comprises 13 residues. V was trimmed by 6 bases and J by 5 bases, leaving 12 bases between them.